This T cell receptor (beta chain) was recovered during a study of blood T cell repertoires in COVID-19. The table lists this clone with a count of one. A read error may produce the germline difference seen at one junction end. From germline, CDR1 is MNHEY and CDR2 SMNVEV (reference sequence). The CDR3 spans 13 residues. Measured with immunoSEQ multiplex PCR; TCRdb has only the in-frame clones, and not every one. The repertoire holds roughly 200,000 clones, 85% to 90% seen once, with less than 1.5% in the top ten. This rearrangement joins TRBV27 to TRBJ2-7, with D possibly being TRBD1 (5 bases). The sample was PBMCs or T cells enriched from blood (not recorded which). This clonotype was obtained from a man aged 30-40 years who had recovered from COVID-19. The CDR3 bases are TGTGCCAGCAGTTCAGGGTCTAGTTACGGGCAGTACTTC. This sequence encodes CASSSGSSYGQYF.